This T cell receptor (beta chain) emerged from a study of blood T cell repertoires in COVID-19. The wider study: The United States, Italy and Spain were the sources of the acute and convalescent COVID-19 samples. Sources were T cells, B-cell-depleted T cells, or PBMCs; the material itself was cDNA or gDNA.

This clone has just one count. Germline V gene sequence: CDR1 LNHDA, CDR2 SQIVND (reference sequence). V was pared by 5 bases and J by 4 bases, with 13 bases of the junction left unmatched. The CDR3 loop spans 17 amino acids. Grouping used clinical history reported by participants in a survey and questionnaire. Sequenced by immunoSEQ multiplex PCR; TCRdb stores in-frame clones only, minus some. The profile shows around 250,000 clones, over 75% of them singletons. This clonotype was obtained from a woman between 40 and 55 years old who had been exposed to COVID-19. The chain links TRBV19 to TRBJ1-2; 10 bases agree with TRBD1. Sequencing was performed on PBMCs or T cells enriched from blood (not recorded which). The CDR3 region has the DNA TGTGCCAGTAGTTCCGGGACAGGGGTCACTCGGAGCTATGGCTACACCTTC. Encoded protein: CASSSGTGVTRSYGYTF. Based on the CDR3 plus reference TRBV19 and TRBJ1-2, the full variable domain is DGGITQSPKYLFRKEGQNVTLSCEQNLNHDAMYWYRQDPGQGLRLIYYSQIVNDFQKGDIAEGYSVSREKKESFPLTVTSAQKNPTAFYLCASSSGTGVTRSYGYTFGSGTRLTVV.